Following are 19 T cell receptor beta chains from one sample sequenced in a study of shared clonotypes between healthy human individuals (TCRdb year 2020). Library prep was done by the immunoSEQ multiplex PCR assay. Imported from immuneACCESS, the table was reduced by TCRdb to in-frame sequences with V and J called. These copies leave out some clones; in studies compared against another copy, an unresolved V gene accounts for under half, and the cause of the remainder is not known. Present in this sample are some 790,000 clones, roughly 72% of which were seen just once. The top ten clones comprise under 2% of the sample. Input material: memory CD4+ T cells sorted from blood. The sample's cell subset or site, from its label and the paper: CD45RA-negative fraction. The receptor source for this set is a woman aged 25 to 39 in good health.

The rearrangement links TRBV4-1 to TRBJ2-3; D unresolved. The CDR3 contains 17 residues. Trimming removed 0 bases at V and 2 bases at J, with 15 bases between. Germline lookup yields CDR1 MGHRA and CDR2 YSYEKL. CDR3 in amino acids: CASSQDRGTETTDTQYF. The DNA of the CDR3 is TGCGCCAGCAGCCAAGATAGAGGAACGGAAACCACAGATACGCAGTATTTT.

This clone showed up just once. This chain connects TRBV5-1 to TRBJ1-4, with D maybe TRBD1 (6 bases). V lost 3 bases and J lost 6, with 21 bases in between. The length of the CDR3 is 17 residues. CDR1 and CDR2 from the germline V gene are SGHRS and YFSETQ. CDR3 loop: CASSSLSGASGYEKLFF. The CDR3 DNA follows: TGCGCCAGCAGCTCACTCTCGGGGGCAAGCGGTTATGAAAAACTGTTTTTT.

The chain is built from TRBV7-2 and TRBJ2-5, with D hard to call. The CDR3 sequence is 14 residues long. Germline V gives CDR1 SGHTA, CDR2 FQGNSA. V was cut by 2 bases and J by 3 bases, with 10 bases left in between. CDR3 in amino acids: CASSLSGQKETQYF. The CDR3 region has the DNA TGTGCCAGCAGCTTATCCGGGCAGAAAGAGACCCAGTACTTC.

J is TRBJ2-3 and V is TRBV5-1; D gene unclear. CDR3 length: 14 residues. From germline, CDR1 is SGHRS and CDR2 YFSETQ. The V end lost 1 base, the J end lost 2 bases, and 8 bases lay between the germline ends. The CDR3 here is CASSLMRHTDTQYF. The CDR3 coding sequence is TGCGCCAGCAGCTTGATGCGTCACACAGATACGCAGTATTTT.

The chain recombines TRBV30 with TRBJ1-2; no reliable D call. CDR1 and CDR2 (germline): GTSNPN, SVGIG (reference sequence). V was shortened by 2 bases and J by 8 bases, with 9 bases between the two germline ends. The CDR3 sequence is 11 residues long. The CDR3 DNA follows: TGTGCCTGGAGTTTCGTGGAGGGCTACACCTTC. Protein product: CAWSFVEGYTF.

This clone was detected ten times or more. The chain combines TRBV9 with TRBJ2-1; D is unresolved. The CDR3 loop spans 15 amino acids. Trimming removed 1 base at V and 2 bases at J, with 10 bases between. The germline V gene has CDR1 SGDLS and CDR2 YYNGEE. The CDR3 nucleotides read TGTGCCAGCAGCGTAAGGGCAGCAACCTACAATGAGCAGTTCTTC. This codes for CASSVRAATYNEQFF. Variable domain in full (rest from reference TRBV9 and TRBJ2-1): DSGVTQTPKHLITATGQRVTLRCSPRSGDLSVYWYQQSLDQGLQFLIQYYNGEERAKGNILERFSAQQFPDLHSELNLSSLELGDSALYFCASSVRAATYNEQFFGPGTRLTVL.

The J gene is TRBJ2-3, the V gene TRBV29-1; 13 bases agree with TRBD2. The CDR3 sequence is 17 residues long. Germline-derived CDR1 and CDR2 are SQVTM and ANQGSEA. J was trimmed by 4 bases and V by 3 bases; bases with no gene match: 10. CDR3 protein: CSVDTGTSGIAADTQYF. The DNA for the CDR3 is TGCAGCGTTGATACCGGGACTAGCGGGATAGCTGCAGATACGCAGTATTTT.

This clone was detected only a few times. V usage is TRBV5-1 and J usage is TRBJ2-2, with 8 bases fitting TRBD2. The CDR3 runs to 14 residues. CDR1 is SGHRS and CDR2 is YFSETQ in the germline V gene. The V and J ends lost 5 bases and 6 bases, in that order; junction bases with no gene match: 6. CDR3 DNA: TGCGCCAGCAGTTCCGGGACTAGTGCCGGGGAGCTGTTTTTT. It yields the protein CASSSGTSAGELFF.

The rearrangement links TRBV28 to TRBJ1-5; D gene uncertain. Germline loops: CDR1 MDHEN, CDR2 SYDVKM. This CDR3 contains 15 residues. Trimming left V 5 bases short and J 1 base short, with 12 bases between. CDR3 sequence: CASSPSLGSNQPQHF. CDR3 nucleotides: TGTGCCAGCAGTCCTAGTCTGGGCAGCAATCAGCCCCAGCATTTT.

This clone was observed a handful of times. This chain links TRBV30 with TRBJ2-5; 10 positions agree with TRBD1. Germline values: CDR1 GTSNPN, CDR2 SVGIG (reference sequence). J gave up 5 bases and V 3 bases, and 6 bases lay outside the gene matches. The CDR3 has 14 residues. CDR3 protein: CAWRDDRGLETQYF. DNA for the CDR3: TGTGCCTGGAGAGATGACAGGGGGCTGGAGACCCAGTACTTC.

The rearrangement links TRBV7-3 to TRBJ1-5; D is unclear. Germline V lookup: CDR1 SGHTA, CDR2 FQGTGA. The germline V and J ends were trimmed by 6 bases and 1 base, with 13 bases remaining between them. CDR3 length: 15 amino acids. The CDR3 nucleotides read TGTGCCAGCAGTCGACGGCCGTCGAGCAATCAGCCCCAGCATTTT. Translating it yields CASSRRPSSNQPQHF.

CDR3 region: CARSRPSTDTQYF. CDR3 DNA sequence: TGTGCCAGGAGCAGGCCTAGCACAGATACGCAGTATTTT. This chain links TRBV19 with TRBJ2-3, with D unresolved. The CDR3 has 13 residues. The V end was cut by 9 bases, the J end by 0 bases, with 10 bases between. The germline CDR1 and CDR2 sequences are LNHDA and SQIVND (reference sequence).

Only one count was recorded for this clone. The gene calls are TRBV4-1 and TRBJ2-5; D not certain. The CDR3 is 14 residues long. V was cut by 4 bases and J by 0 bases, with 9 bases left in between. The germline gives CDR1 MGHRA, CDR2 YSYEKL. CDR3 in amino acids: CASSLGRNQETQYF. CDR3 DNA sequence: TGCGCCAGCAGCCTAGGGCGAAACCAAGAGACCCAGTACTTC.

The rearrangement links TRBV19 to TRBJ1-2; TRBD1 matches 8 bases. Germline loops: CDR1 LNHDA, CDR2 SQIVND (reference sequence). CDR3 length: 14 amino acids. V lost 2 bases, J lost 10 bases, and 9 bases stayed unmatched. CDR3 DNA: TGTGCCAGTAGTATATCGACAGGGGATTTCGTCTACACCTTC. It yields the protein CASSISTGDFVYTF.

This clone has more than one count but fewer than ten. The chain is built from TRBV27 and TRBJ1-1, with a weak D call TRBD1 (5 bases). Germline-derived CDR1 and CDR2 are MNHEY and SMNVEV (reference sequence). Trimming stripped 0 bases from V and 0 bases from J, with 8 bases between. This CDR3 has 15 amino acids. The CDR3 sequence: CASSLSTGVNTEAFF. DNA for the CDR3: TGTGCCAGCAGTTTATCGACGGGGGTGAACACTGAAGCTTTCTTT.

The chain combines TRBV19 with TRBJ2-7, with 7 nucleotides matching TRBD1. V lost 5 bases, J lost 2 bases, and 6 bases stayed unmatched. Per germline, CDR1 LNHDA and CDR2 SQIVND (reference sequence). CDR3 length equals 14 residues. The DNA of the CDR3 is TGTGCCAGTAGTTCCGGACAGGATACCTACGAGCAGTACTTC. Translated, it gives CASSSGQDTYEQYF.

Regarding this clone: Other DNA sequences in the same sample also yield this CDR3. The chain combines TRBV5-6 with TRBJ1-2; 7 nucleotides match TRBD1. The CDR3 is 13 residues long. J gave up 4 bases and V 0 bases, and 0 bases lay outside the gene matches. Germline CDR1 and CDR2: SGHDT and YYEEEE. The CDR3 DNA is TGTGCCAGCAGCTTGGGGGACAGCTATGGCTACACCTTC. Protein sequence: CASSLGDSYGYTF.

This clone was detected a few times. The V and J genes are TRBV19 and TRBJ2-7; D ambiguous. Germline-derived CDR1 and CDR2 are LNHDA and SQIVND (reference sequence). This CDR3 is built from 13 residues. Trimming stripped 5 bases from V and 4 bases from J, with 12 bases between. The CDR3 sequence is CASSPDGRYEQYF. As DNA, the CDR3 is TGTGCCAGTAGTCCCGACGGTAGGTACGAGCAGTACTTC.

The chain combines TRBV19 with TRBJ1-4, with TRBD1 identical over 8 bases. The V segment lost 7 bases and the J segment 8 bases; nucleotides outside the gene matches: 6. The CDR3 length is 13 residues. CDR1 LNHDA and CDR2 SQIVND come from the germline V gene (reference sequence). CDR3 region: CASTSRGPEKLFF. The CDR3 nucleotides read TGTGCCAGTACCTCCAGGGGGCCAGAAAAACTGTTTTTT.